This passage covers 4 T cell receptor beta chains from one sample sequenced in a study of identical twins (dated by TCRdb to the mid-2010s). Receptor libraries were prepared by 5' RACE. TCRdb records Illumina HiSeq 2000 as the sequencer. TCRdb applied fastp at Q25 and MiXCR to the public reads, then kept only in-frame beta chains. Merged by CDR3 protein, the rows form single entries marked with the most common genes and DNA. A total of 450,000 to 650,000 distinct CDR3 sequences appear in this sample, just under 10% of them only once. Around 3.1% of the sample goes to the ten largest clones. Another study also made use of these data, one on yellow fever vaccine responses in identical twins.

The source material was PBMCs. The receptors come from a woman aged 18-29 years in good health.

This clonotype has a count of ten or more. The chain employs TRBV6-2 or TRBV6-3 and TRBJ1-5; D is uncertain. The germline V gene encodes CDR1 MNHEY and CDR2 SVGEGT. Trimming left V 10 bases short and J 6 bases short, with 13 bases between. The CDR3 length is 12 residues. CDR3 sequence reads: CATSNGFQPQHF. The CDR3 coding sequence is TGTGCCACCAGCAATGGGTTTCAGCCCCAGCATTTT.

To note about this clonotype: Since a much larger clone is just one base distant, this may be a read error. This sequence joins TRBV6-1 and TRBJ2-3; 8 bases line up with TRBD2. J lost 1 base, V lost 7 bases, and 10 bases had no gene match. Germline assignment: CDR1 MNHNS and CDR2 SASEGT. This CDR3 is 16 amino acids long. The CDR3, as DNA: TGTGCCAGCACCGATATGCGGGGGGCGTGCACAGATACGCAGTATTTT. Translated: CASTDMRGACTDTQYF.

The chain recombines TRBV29-1 with TRBJ2-5, with no clear D. This CDR3 spans 11 amino acids. Trimming took off 2 bases at V and 6 bases at J, with 7 bases between the two ends. Germline CDR1 and CDR2: SQVTM and ANQGSEA. This CDR3 reads CSVERPKTQYF. For the CDR3, the DNA is TGCAGCGTTGAAAGGCCGAAGACCCAGTACTTC.

The chain uses TRBV12-3 or TRBV12-4 and TRBJ2-7; TRBD2 agrees at 12 bases. The CDR3 consists of 15 residues. Unmatched junction bases numbered 6, after V lost 5 bases and J lost 4 bases. CDR3 region: CASSRLAGVGYEQYF. The CDR3 bases are TGTGCCAGCAGTCGACTAGCGGGGGTGGGTTACGAGCAGTACTTC.